This T cell receptor (beta chain) was identified during a study of shared T cell receptors in the human thymus. This clone was recorded only once. CDR3 length equals 13 residues. The V gene lost 4 bases and the J gene lost 8 bases, with 15 bases spanning the gap. The germline gives CDR1 SGHRS, CDR2 YFSETQ. The method was immunoSEQ multiplex PCR; TCRdb's version includes in-frame clones alone and lacks a portion of them. The sample gives 500,000 to 850,000 clones, around 87% of which show up once; approximately 0.0097% is in the top ten. This same sample was also taken into another study, of human thymus T cells. That paper notes: Resections from corrective heart surgery supplied the thymus tissue. Thymic repertoires of unrelated individuals were reported in related research to overlap highly.

The receptor was isolated from a boy less than two years old with a congenital heart defect. Sequencing used thymocytes. The chain combines TRBV5-1 with TRBJ1-2; D is perhaps TRBD1 (6 bases). CDR3 nucleotides: TGCGCCAGCAGCAAGCGCAGGGGTTTGGGCTACACCTTC. Its translation: CASSKRRGLGYTF. Using reference TRBV5-1 and TRBJ1-2 for the parts outside the CDR3, the full variable domain is KAGVTQTPRYLIKTRGQQVTLSCSPISGHRSVSWYQQTPGQGLQFLFEYFSETQRNKGNFPGRFSGRQFSNSRSEMNVSTLELGDSALYLCASSKRRGLGYTFGSGTRLTVV.